This TCR beta chain appears in the sequencing data of a study of blood T cell repertoires in COVID-19. The overall study: Samples came from the United States, Italy and Spain, spanning acute and convalescent COVID-19.

The data were produced by immunoSEQ multiplex PCR, yet TCRdb's version contains in-frame clones alone and is incomplete. The data contain about 85,000 clones, around 90% of them seen just once; the ten biggest clones take up around 4.8%. This clone has just one count. This clonotype was sampled from a woman of 80 years or more with acute or convalescent COVID-19. The specimen sequenced was peripheral blood.

The CDR3 DNA reads as TGTGCCAGCAGTTCAACCGGGACAGGAGGTGAAAAACTGTTTTTT. This encodes CASSSTGTGGEKLFF. The J gene is TRBJ1-4, the V gene TRBV6-5, with 8 bases that match TRBD1. V lost 4 bases and J lost 7; bases outside the gene matches: 8. Looked up from germline, CDR1 is MNHEY and CDR2 is SVGAGI. The CDR3 runs to 15 residues.